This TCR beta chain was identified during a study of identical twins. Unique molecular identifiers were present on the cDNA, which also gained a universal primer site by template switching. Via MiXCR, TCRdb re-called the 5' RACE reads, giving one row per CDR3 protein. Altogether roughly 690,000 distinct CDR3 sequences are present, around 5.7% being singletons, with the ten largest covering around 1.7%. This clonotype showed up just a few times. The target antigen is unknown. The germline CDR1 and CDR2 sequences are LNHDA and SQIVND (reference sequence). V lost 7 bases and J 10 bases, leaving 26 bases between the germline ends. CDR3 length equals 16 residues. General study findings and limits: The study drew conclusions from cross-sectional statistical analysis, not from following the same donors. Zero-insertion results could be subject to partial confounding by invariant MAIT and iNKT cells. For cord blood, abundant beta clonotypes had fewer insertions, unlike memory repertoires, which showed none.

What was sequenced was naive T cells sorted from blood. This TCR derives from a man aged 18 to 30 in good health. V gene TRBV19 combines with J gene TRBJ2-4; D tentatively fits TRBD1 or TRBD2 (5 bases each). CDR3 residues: CASTAQVPGRTGIQYF. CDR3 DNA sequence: TGTGCCAGTACCGCACAAGTCCCAGGGCGGACGGGGATTCAGTACTTC.